The sequence of this T cell receptor beta chain was determined in a study of cytomegalovirus exposure and HLA in healthy donors. The PCR had 60 Vbeta and 13 Jbeta primers. Generated by immunoSEQ multiplex PCR, the TCRdb table keeps only in-frame clones and is missing some. This sample carries approximately 150,000 clones, around 68% of them seen once, and the ten largest clones take approximately 1.5%. The CDR3 has 13 amino acids. Germline CDR1 reads LNHDA; CDR2 reads SQIVND (reference sequence). V was clipped by 3 bases and J by 0 bases, with 6 bases between them. Healthy bone marrow donors made up the cohort. As regards this clone: The sample carries other DNA sequences with the same CDR3.

This chain joins TRBV19 and TRBJ2-7; D is ambiguous. The sequencing input was PBMCs. The sequence came from a man between 50 and 59 years old in good health and CMV-seronegative. The CDR3: CASSITVSYEQYF. In DNA form, the CDR3 reads TGTGCCAGTAGTATCACAGTCTCCTACGAGCAGTACTTC.